This T cell receptor (beta chain) was captured in a study of blood T cell repertoires in COVID-19. The trim removed 2 bases at V and 5 bases at J, leaving 4 bases unmatched. Looked up from germline, CDR1 is LNHDA and CDR2 is SQIVND (reference sequence). The CDR3 extends over 17 amino acids. This clone was counted once. Assay used: immunoSEQ multiplex PCR; TCRdb lists only in-frame clones, some missing. The sample records approximately 170,000 clones, about nine tenths being singletons. The source is a woman under 30 who had recovered from COVID-19. Sequenced: PBMCs or T cells enriched from blood (not recorded which). J is TRBJ2-2 and V is TRBV19, with TRBD2 identical over 14 bases. The DNA of the CDR3 is TGTGCCAGTAGTATATCGGGACTAGCGGGAGAAACCGGGGAGCTGTTTTTT. As protein: CASSISGLAGETGELFF.